The subject of this entry is one T cell receptor (beta chain). The CDR3 has 13 residues. V lost 4 bases, J lost 7 bases, and 4 bases stayed unmatched. Looked up from germline, CDR1 is SQVTM and CDR2 is ANQGSEA. The data are from a study of blood T cell repertoires in COVID-19. On the study more broadly: Sample material is recorded as cDNA or gDNA derived from T cells, B-cell-depleted T cells, or PBMCs.

Per the study methods: Reference gene primer amplification in the assay estimated nucleated cell counts. Only in-frame clones appear in the TCRdb table, and some are missing; sequencing was by immunoSEQ multiplex PCR. V, J and clone size derive from that table, while D and trimming were established from the DNA sequence. Among around 35,000 clones listed, approximately 85% were seen once. This TCR was recovered from a human donor in a cohort sampled during active COVID-19. Material: peripheral blood. V and J are TRBV29-1 and TRBJ1-5; TRBD1 matches at 10 bases. The DNA for the CDR3 is TGCAGCGTTGGACAGGGGGCAGGGCAGCCCCAGCATTTT. Residues: CSVGQGAGQPQHF.